The 24 T cell receptor beta chains below were found in one sample sequenced in a study of cytomegalovirus exposure and HLA in healthy donors. The primer mix had 60 Vbeta and 13 Jbeta primers. Profiling relied on immunoSEQ multiplex PCR, and the TCRdb table lists in-frame clones only, not all of them. The table lists 120,000 to 150,000 clones. The sequencing sample was made of PBMCs. These receptors originate from a woman between 50 and 59 years old in good health and CMV-seronegative.

This chain uses TRBV7-3 with TRBJ2-7, with 7 bases identical to TRBD2. Germline loops: CDR1 SGHTA, CDR2 FQGTGA. CDR3 size: 15 residues. J lost 3 bases, V lost 5 bases, and 10 bases had no gene match. For the CDR3, the DNA is TGTGCCAGCAGCCTTAAAAGCGGGGCCTTCTACGAGCAGTACTTC. This encodes CASSLKSGAFYEQYF.

The chain couples TRBV5-1 to TRBJ2-2; maybe TRBD2 (6 bases). Germline V gene sequence: CDR1 SGHRS, CDR2 YFSETQ. The CDR3 length is 17 residues. Trimming removed 4 bases from V and 7 bases from J, with 23 bases in between. CDR3 DNA sequence: TGCGCCAGCAGCCCTTGGGACTTCTCGGGGGATGTCGGGGAGCTGTTTTTT. Its translation: CASSPWDFSGDVGELFF.

The chain links TRBV10-3 to TRBJ1-1; possibly TRBD1 for D (5 bases). The V gene lost 2 bases and the J gene lost 4 bases, with 14 bases spanning the gap. Germline values: CDR1 ENHRY, CDR2 SYGVKD. The CDR3 is 15 residues long. In DNA, the CDR3 is TGTGCCATCAGTGAGACTGGAGGGGCCCGCACTGAAGCTTTCTTT. Translation: CAISETGGARTEAFF.

The chain uses TRBV28 and TRBJ2-3; unclear D gene. This CDR3 contains 14 residues. Germline loops: CDR1 MDHEN, CDR2 SYDVKM. V gave up 2 bases and J gave up 4 bases, with 10 bases separating them. CDR3 DNA sequence: TGTGCCAGCAGTTTACATCCCACTCCAGATACGCAGTATTTT. It is translated as CASSLHPTPDTQYF.

V and J are TRBV9 and TRBJ2-2, with 7 bases that match TRBD2. Unmatched junction bases numbered 5, after V lost 0 bases and J lost 3 bases. Per the germline V gene, CDR1 is SGDLS and CDR2 is YYNGEE. CDR3 length: 16 residues. CDR3 sequence reads: CASSVGGAGYTGELFF. CDR3 bases: TGTGCCAGCAGCGTAGGCGGAGCGGGATACACCGGGGAGCTGTTTTTT. The variable domain in full, completed from reference TRBV9 and TRBJ2-2, reads DSGVTQTPKHLITATGQRVTLRCSPRSGDLSVYWYQQSLDQGLQFLIQYYNGEERAKGNILERFSAQQFPDLHSELNLSSLELGDSALYFCASSVGGAGYTGELFFGEGSRLTVL.

The J gene is TRBJ2-7, the V gene TRBV18, with 7 positions matching TRBD1. Germline assignment: CDR1 KGHSH and CDR2 LQKENI. The CDR3 covers 16 residues. V shed 3 bases, J shed 4 bases, and the junction held 12 bases outside the gene matches. The CDR3 loop is CASSPYEQGFKYEQYF. The CDR3 nucleotides read TGTGCCAGCTCACCTTATGAACAGGGGTTCAAGTACGAGCAGTACTTC.

The V call is TRBV11-3, the J call TRBJ2-7; D call uncertain. Germline assignment: CDR1 SGHNT and CDR2 YENEEA. V dropped 0 bases and J dropped 3 bases, with 9 bases sitting between them. The CDR3 length is 14 residues. The CDR3 reads CASSLEKHSYEQYF. DNA for the CDR3: TGTGCCAGCAGCTTAGAAAAACACAGCTACGAGCAGTACTTC.

The V gene is TRBV7-9, the J gene TRBJ2-7, with 8 bases that match TRBD1. This CDR3 is built from 14 residues. Per the germline V gene, CDR1 is SEHNR and CDR2 is FQNEAQ (reference sequence). J was trimmed by 1 base and V by 5 bases; bases with no gene match: 4. CDR3 protein: CASSPGGASYEQYF. CDR3 bases: TGTGCCAGCAGCCCAGGGGGCGCGTCCTACGAGCAGTACTTC.

This rearrangement joins TRBV7-6 to TRBJ1-6; no firm D call. The germline V gene has CDR1 SGHVS and CDR2 FNYEAQ. Deletions cut 3 bases from V and 5 bases from J, with 11 bases between. CDR3 length: 15 residues. CDR3 DNA: TGTGCCAGCAGCTTTAGTTTCGGGGATAATTCACCCCTCCACTTT. Its protein is CASSFSFGDNSPLHF.

The chain has TRBV27 and TRBJ1-2; D might be TRBD1 (6 bases). Germline CDR1 MNHEY, CDR2 SMNVEV (reference sequence). Trimming removed 3 bases at V and 2 bases at J, with 7 bases between. The CDR3 runs to 13 residues. This chain's CDR3 is CASSFGQNYGYTF. As DNA, the CDR3 is TGTGCCAGCAGTTTCGGACAGAACTATGGCTACACCTTC.

This sequence joins TRBV7-9 and TRBJ1-4; D perhaps matches TRBD1 (5 bases). CDR3 size: 15 residues. V was cut by 7 bases and J by 8 bases, with 20 bases left in between. Germline V lookup: CDR1 SEHNR, CDR2 FQNEAQ (reference sequence). CDR3 nucleotide sequence: TGTGCCAGCACCCTCCGAAGGCAGGGCGAGGAAAAACTGTTTTTT. Translation: CASTLRRQGEEKLFF. Full variable domain (missing parts from reference TRBV7-9 and TRBJ1-4): DTGVSQNPRHKITKRGQNVTFRCDPISEHNRLYWYRQTLGQGPEFLTYFQNEAQLEKSRLLSDRFSAERPKGSFSTLEIQRTEQGDSAMYLCASTLRRQGEEKLFFGSGTQLSVL.

V and J are TRBV11-3 and TRBJ2-7, with TRBD1 matching over 8 bases. The CDR3 loop spans 15 amino acids. CDR1 and CDR2 from the germline V gene are SGHNT and YENEEA. V was clipped by 1 base and J by 3 bases; unmatched bases: 5. CDR3 loop: CASSLGRTGNYEQYF. The CDR3, as DNA: TGTGCCAGCAGCTTAGGGAGGACAGGGAACTACGAGCAGTACTTC.

The chain has TRBV20-1 and TRBJ2-1; D remains unclear. Trimming took 2 bases from V and 9 from J, leaving 8 bases between them. Germline lookup yields CDR1 DFQATT and CDR2 SNEGSKA (reference sequence). The CDR3 runs to 11 residues. The CDR3 loop reads CSARRVSEQFF. In nucleotides, the CDR3 is TGCAGTGCTAGACGGGTCAGTGAGCAGTTCTTC.

This chain connects TRBV7-3 to TRBJ2-2; 9 nucleotides line up with TRBD2. The V gene end was trimmed by 2 bases and the J gene end by 5 bases; junction bases not matched to a gene: 3. Germline CDR1 SGHTA, CDR2 FQGTGA. The CDR3 extends over 15 amino acids. The DNA of the CDR3 is TGTGCCAGCAGCTTAGAAGCGGGAGGAACCGGGGAGCTGTTTTTT. This encodes CASSLEAGGTGELFF. Supplemented by reference TRBV7-3 and TRBJ2-2, the full variable domain reads GAGVSQTPSNKVTEKGKYVELRCDPISGHTALYWYRQSLGQGPEFLIYFQGTGAADDSGLPNDRFFAVRPEGSVSTLKIQRTERGDSAVYLCASSLEAGGTGELFFGEGSRLTVL.

This chain joins TRBV5-6 and TRBJ1-4; 7 bases fit TRBD1. Germline-derived CDR1 and CDR2 are SGHDT and YYEEEE. V was clipped by 4 bases and J by 6 bases; unmatched bases: 6. The CDR3 is made up of 14 amino acids. The CDR3 bases are TGTGCCAGCAGCCTCGGGACAGCCGATGAAAAACTGTTTTTT. Its protein product is CASSLGTADEKLFF.

The gene calls are TRBV27 and TRBJ2-7, with D tentatively TRBD1 (6 bases). Trimming removed 5 bases at V and 3 bases at J, with 14 bases between. The germline gives CDR1 MNHEY, CDR2 SMNVEV (reference sequence). This CDR3 is built from 14 residues. The CDR3 DNA is TGTGCCAGCAGTGGCCCAGGACAGCTCTACGAGCAGTACTTC. Translating gives CASSGPGQLYEQYF.

CDR3 sequence reads: CATSGQGGNTEAFF. The CDR3 nucleotides read TGTGCCACCTCAGGACAGGGAGGGAACACTGAAGCTTTCTTT. The chain employs TRBV19 and TRBJ1-1; TRBD1 matches at 8 bases. The length of the CDR3 is 14 residues. Trimming cost V 10 bases and J 1 base; bases outside gene matches: 8. The V gene's germline CDR1 is LNHDA and CDR2 SQIVND (reference sequence).

The chain links TRBV7-2 to TRBJ2-1, with TRBD2 matching over 14 bases. Germline-derived CDR1 and CDR2 are SGHTA and FQGNSA. V shed 4 bases and J 8 bases; nucleotides not matched to a gene: 7. The CDR3 consists of 16 residues. The CDR3 coding sequence is TGTGCCAGCAGCTACCCCGGGACTAGCGGGAGCTATGAGCAGTTCTTC. Its protein product is CASSYPGTSGSYEQFF. The variable domain in full, completed from reference TRBV7-2 and TRBJ2-1, reads GAGVSQSPSNKVTEKGKDVELRCDPISGHTALYWYRQSLGQGLEFLIYFQGNSAPDKSGLPSDRFSAERTGGSVSTLTIQRTQQEDSAVYLCASSYPGTSGSYEQFFGPGTRLTVL.

In DNA form, the CDR3 reads TGTGCCAGTAGTCAACAGGGGTCATACGAGCAGTACTTC. Its protein is CASSQQGSYEQYF. J is TRBJ2-5 and V is TRBV19, with TRBD1 identical over 7 bases. The DNA end favors TRBJ2-7, so the J call may be wrong. CDR1 and CDR2 from the germline V gene are LNHDA and SQIVND (reference sequence). The CDR3 runs to 13 residues.

The chain links TRBV28 to TRBJ2-5; 8 bases are a match to TRBD1. Trimming cost V 10 bases and J 1 base; bases outside gene matches: 11. From germline, CDR1 is MDHEN and CDR2 SYDVKM. This CDR3 has 15 residues. The CDR3 spells CATDGGGTGQETQYF. For the CDR3, the DNA is TGTGCCACAGACGGAGGAGGGACAGGCCAAGAGACCCAGTACTTC. Complete variable domain (other parts from reference TRBV28 and TRBJ2-5): DVKVTQSSRYLVKRTGEKVFLECVQDMDHENMFWYRQDPGLGLRLIYFSYDVKMKEKGDIPEGYSVSREKKERFSLILESASTNQTSMYLCATDGGGTGQETQYFGPGTRLLVL.

The V gene is TRBV6-5, the J gene TRBJ1-2; 8 positions agree with TRBD1. Germline V lookup: CDR1 MNHEY, CDR2 SVGAGI. Germline trimming cut 5 bases from V and 1 base from J; bases unmatched to any gene: 3. The CDR3 length is 14 residues. The DNA for the CDR3 is TGTGCCAGCAGTATTGACAGGGGTAACTATGGCTACACCTTC. Its translation: CASSIDRGNYGYTF.

This chain joins TRBV5-1 and TRBJ1-6; weak D call: TRBD1 (5 bases). Trimming took off 4 bases at V and 8 bases at J, with 10 bases between the two ends. The CDR3 sequence is 13 residues long. Germline-derived CDR1 and CDR2 are SGHRS and YFSETQ. CDR3 DNA sequence: TGCGCCAGCAGCCCAGGGAGGGATTCACCCCTCCACTTT. Its protein is CASSPGRDSPLHF.

This sequence joins TRBV19 and TRBJ1-5; D gene uncertain. The CDR3 is 16 residues long. Between the trimmed V and J ends, which lost 0 bases and 2 bases, there was a span of 11 bases. CDR1 and CDR2 (germline): LNHDA, SQIVND (reference sequence). CDR3 residues: CASSIEASRGNQPQHF. CDR3 bases: TGTGCCAGTAGTATAGAGGCAAGCCGGGGCAATCAGCCCCAGCATTTT.

This sequence joins TRBV2 and TRBJ1-2; 7 bases map to TRBD1. There are 16 residues in the CDR3. Germline assignment: CDR1 SNHLY and CDR2 FYNNEI. Trimming cost V 3 bases and J 3 bases; bases outside gene matches: 10. CDR3 DNA sequence: TGTGCCAGCAGTGACAATCAACTTGGGACAGACTATGGCTACACCTTC. Amino acids: CASSDNQLGTDYGYTF.